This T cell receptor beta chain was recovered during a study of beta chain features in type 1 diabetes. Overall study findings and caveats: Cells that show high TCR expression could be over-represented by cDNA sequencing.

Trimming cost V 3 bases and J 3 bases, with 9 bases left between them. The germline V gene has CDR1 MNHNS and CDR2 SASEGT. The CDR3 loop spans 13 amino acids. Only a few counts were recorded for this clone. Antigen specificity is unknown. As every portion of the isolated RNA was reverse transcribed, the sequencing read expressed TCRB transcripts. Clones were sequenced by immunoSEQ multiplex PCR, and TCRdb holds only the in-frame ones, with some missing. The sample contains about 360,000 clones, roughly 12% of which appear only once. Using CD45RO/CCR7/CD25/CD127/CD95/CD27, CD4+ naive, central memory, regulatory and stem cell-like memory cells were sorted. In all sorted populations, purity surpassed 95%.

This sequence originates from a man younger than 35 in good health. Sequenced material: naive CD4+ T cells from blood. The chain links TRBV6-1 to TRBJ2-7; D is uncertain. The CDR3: CASSEGRNYEQYF. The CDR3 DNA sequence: TGTGCCAGCAGTGAGGGCAGGAACTACGAGCAGTACTTC.